These 29 T cell receptor beta chains were sequenced from one sample in a study of blood T cell repertoires in COVID-19. Profiled with immunoSEQ multiplex PCR; TCRdb holds only in-frame clones, not every one. The sample lists about 190,000 clones, 80% to 90% occurring once. The sequenced sample consisted of peripheral blood. The origin of the receptors is a man younger than 45 with acute or convalescent COVID-19.

V usage is TRBV19 and J usage is TRBJ2-1; D unresolved. The V end was cut by 7 bases, the J end by 4 bases, with 5 bases between. The CDR3 has 11 amino acids. Germline V gives CDR1 LNHDA, CDR2 SQIVND (reference sequence). CDR3 in DNA: TGTGCCAGTACCTCTTACAATGAGCAGTTCTTC. Its translation: CASTSYNEQFF.

The chain links TRBV5-1 to TRBJ1-3; 8 bases line up with TRBD1. After removal of 0 bases from V and 0 bases from J, the junction contained 11 bases not matched to a gene. The germline CDR1 and CDR2 sequences are SGHRS and YFSETQ. The CDR3 contains 19 residues. CDR3 loop: CASSLDPPDRAYSGNTIYF. In DNA, the CDR3 is TGCGCCAGCAGCTTGGACCCCCCGGACAGGGCTTACTCTGGAAACACCATATATTTT.

The V gene is TRBV6-6, the J gene TRBJ1-1, with D unresolved. This CDR3 is 11 amino acids long. Trimming removed 7 bases at V and 7 bases at J, with 10 bases between. CDR1 MNHNY and CDR2 SVGAGI come from the germline V gene (reference sequence). CDR3 coding DNA: TGTGCCAGCACCCTAAACGGTGAAGCTTTCTTT. Translating it yields CASTLNGEAFF.

This sequence joins TRBV7-6 and TRBJ1-5, with unresolved D. The germline V gene encodes CDR1 SGHVS and CDR2 FNYEAQ. The CDR3 is 17 amino acids. V lost 0 bases and J lost 0, with 12 bases in between. DNA of the CDR3: TGTGCCAGCAGCTTAGCGCGAGACAAATATAGCAATCAGCCCCAGCATTTT. Its translation: CASSLARDKYSNQPQHF.

This chain uses TRBV7-9 with TRBJ1-2; D remains unclear. The germline V and J ends were trimmed by 5 bases and 4 bases, with 5 bases remaining between them. Germline V gene data show CDR1 as SEHNR and CDR2 as FQNEAQ (reference sequence). This CDR3 spans 11 amino acids. CDR3 sequence: CASSPGYGYTF. In DNA, the CDR3 is TGTGCCAGCAGCCCGGGCTATGGCTACACCTTC.

The V and J genes are TRBV11-2 and TRBJ2-7; tentatively, D is TRBD1 (5 bases). The V gene lost 5 bases and the J gene lost 4 bases, with 12 bases spanning the gap. Germline CDR1 is SGHAT and CDR2 is FQNNGV. The CDR3 sequence is 13 residues long. DNA of the CDR3: TGTGCCAGCAGCGTAAACAGGCGGTACGAGCAGTACTTC. It translates to CASSVNRRYEQYF.

The gene calls are TRBV19 and TRBJ1-1; TRBD1 aligns across 8 bases. V gave up 4 bases and J gave up 3 bases; unmatched junction bases: 10. Germline loops: CDR1 LNHDA, CDR2 SQIVND (reference sequence). CDR3 length: 16 residues. The chain's CDR3 is CASSNIYRGAYTEAFF. DNA of the CDR3: TGTGCCAGTAGTAACATTTACAGGGGGGCCTACACTGAAGCTTTCTTT. The full variable domain, completed using reference TRBV19 and TRBJ1-1, is DGGITQSPKYLFRKEGQNVTLSCEQNLNHDAMYWYRQDPGQGLRLIYYSQIVNDFQKGDIAEGYSVSREKKESFPLTVTSAQKNPTAFYLCASSNIYRGAYTEAFFGQGTRLTVV.

The chain recombines TRBV15 with TRBJ2-5; tentatively, D is TRBD1 (6 bases). Trimming stripped 0 bases from V and 5 bases from J, with 16 bases between. In germline, CDR1 is LNHNV, CDR2 YYDKDF (reference sequence). The CDR3 has 16 amino acids. CDR3 sequence: CATSRDFLGQGETQYF. The CDR3, as DNA: TGTGCCACCAGCAGAGATTTTTTGGGCCAGGGGGAGACCCAGTACTTC.

The genes are TRBV19 and TRBJ2-5; TRBD2 might be the D (6 bases). V was pared by 9 bases and J by 9 bases, with 26 bases between. The length of the CDR3 is 15 residues. The germline CDR1 and CDR2 sequences are LNHDA and SQIVND (reference sequence). CDR3 residues: CASRTGGSRRGSQYF. The CDR3 DNA follows: TGTGCCAGCAGGACCGGCGGGTCCCGTCGGGGGTCCCAGTACTTC.

The rearrangement uses TRBV6-5 and TRBJ1-1, with D unresolved. The V gene's germline CDR1 is MNHEY and CDR2 SVGAGI. V lost 6 bases and J lost 1, with 9 bases in between. This CDR3 contains 13 residues. The CDR3 DNA sequence: TGTGCCAGCAGACCTACAGCGAACACTGAAGCTTTCTTT. Amino acids: CASRPTANTEAFF.

CDR3 residues: CASAEGQNNSPLHF. CDR3 bases: TGTGCCAGCGCGGAGGGGCAAAATAATTCACCCCTCCACTTT. The J gene is TRBJ1-6, the V gene TRBV28; D is perhaps TRBD1 (5 bases). This CDR3 is built from 14 residues. Trimming removed 8 bases at V and 5 bases at J, with 13 bases between. In germline, CDR1 is MDHEN, CDR2 SYDVKM.

This clone has only one observation. Compared with germline, one end of the junction differs, possibly owing to a read error. The chain combines TRBV6-5 with TRBJ1-6; possible D gene TRBD1, 5 bases. CDR1 and CDR2 from the germline V gene are MNHEY and SVGAGI. The CDR3 runs 15 residues. In DNA form, the CDR3 reads TGTGCCAGCAGTTCTTCTGGGGCCTACAATTCACCCCTCCACTTT. Its protein product is CASSSSGAYNSPLHF.

The chain combines TRBV7-3 with TRBJ2-3; D is perhaps TRBD1 (7 bases). The germline gives CDR1 SGHTA, CDR2 FQGTGA. Trimming shortened V by 5 bases and J by 9 bases, and 24 bases separated the two germline ends. The CDR3 runs 16 residues. CDR3 in DNA: TGTGCCAGCAGCCCTAACGGGCAGGGGGGAGTGAGGACGCAGTATTTT. Translation: CASSPNGQGGVRTQYF. Filled out from reference TRBV7-3 and TRBJ2-3, the complete variable domain reads GAGVSQTPSNKVTEKGKYVELRCDPISGHTALYWYRQSLGQGPEFLIYFQGTGAADDSGLPNDRFFAVRPEGSVSTLKIQRTERGDSAVYLCASSPNGQGGVRTQYFGPGTRLTVL.

The gene calls are TRBV5-4 and TRBJ2-2; TRBD1 agrees at 9 bases. The CDR3 contains 17 residues. CDR1 and CDR2 (germline): SGHNT, YYREEE (reference sequence). The V gene end was trimmed by 0 bases and the J gene end by 1 base; junction bases not matched to a gene: 4. CDR3 in DNA: TGTGCCAGCAGCTTGGATCCGGGACAGGGGAACACCGGGGAGCTGTTTTTT. Its translation: CASSLDPGQGNTGELFF.

The V and J genes are TRBV6-4 and TRBJ2-5; D ambiguous. The V gene's germline CDR1 is MRHNA and CDR2 SNTAGT. The CDR3 covers 13 residues. Between the trimmed V and J ends, which lost 3 bases and 4 bases, there was a span of 9 bases. CDR3 sequence reads: CASSEIHGETQYF. The CDR3 DNA reads TGTGCCAGCAGTGAAATCCACGGAGAGACCCAGTACTTC.

J is TRBJ1-2 and V is TRBV4-1; TRBD1 is a possible D gene (5 bases). Germline CDR1 MGHRA, CDR2 YSYEKL. This CDR3 region has 15 residues. Trimming took off 4 bases at V and 1 base at J, with 13 bases between the two ends. CDR3 bases: TGCGCCAGCAGCCCAGGGACTTTAAATAACTATGGCTACACCTTC. It specifies CASSPGTLNNYGYTF.

The V call is TRBV28, the J call TRBJ1-2; D might be TRBD1 (6 bases). This CDR3 has 13 residues. Deletions cut 8 bases from V and 0 bases from J, with 10 bases between. The germline V gene has CDR1 MDHEN and CDR2 SYDVKM. The CDR3, as DNA: TGTGCCAGCCTGGACAGAGCTAACTATGGCTACACCTTC. Protein sequence: CASLDRANYGYTF.

The chain has TRBV7-2 and TRBJ1-1, with D uncertain. CDR3 length equals 14 residues. Germline CDR1 SGHTA, CDR2 FQGNSA. The germline V and J ends were trimmed by 5 bases and 6 bases, with 16 bases remaining between them. The DNA for the CDR3 is TGTGCCAGCAGCCCCCTTGCGGGGAGGGCTGAAGCTTTCTTT. It codes for CASSPLAGRAEAFF. Complete variable domain (other parts from reference TRBV7-2 and TRBJ1-1): GAGVSQSPSNKVTEKGKDVELRCDPISGHTALYWYRQSLGQGLEFLIYFQGNSAPDKSGLPSDRFSAERTGGSVSTLTIQRTQQEDSAVYLCASSPLAGRAEAFFGQGTRLTVV.

The chain uses TRBV28 and TRBJ1-1; perhaps TRBD1 as D (5 bases). The CDR3 is made up of 16 amino acids. CDR1 is MDHEN, CDR2 SYDVKM, per germline. V was trimmed by 1 base and J by 1 base, leaving 13 bases between them. The CDR3 spells CASSLLRGRGNTEAFF. The CDR3 coding sequence is TGTGCCAGCAGTTTATTACGGGGGAGGGGGAACACTGAAGCTTTCTTT. The whole variable domain, filled in from reference TRBV28 and TRBJ1-1, reads DVKVTQSSRYLVKRTGEKVFLECVQDMDHENMFWYRQDPGLGLRLIYFSYDVKMKEKGDIPEGYSVSREKKERFSLILESASTNQTSMYLCASSLLRGRGNTEAFFGQGTRLTVV.

The chain uses TRBV25-1 and TRBJ2-1; D call uncertain. CDR3 length: 15 amino acids. V shed 5 bases and J shed 0 bases, with 11 bases lying between them. CDR1 MGHDK and CDR2 SYGVNS come from the germline V gene. In DNA form, the CDR3 reads TGTGCCAGCAGTCCTCCGGCGGTCTCCTACAATGAGCAGTTCTTC. Translated, it gives CASSPPAVSYNEQFF. The complete variable domain, with remaining parts taken from reference TRBV25-1 and TRBJ2-1, reads EADIYQTPRYLVIGTGKKITLECSQTMGHDKMYWYQQDPGMELHLIHYSYGVNSTEKGDLSSESTVSRIRTEHFPLTLESARPSHTSQYLCASSPPAVSYNEQFFGPGTRLTVL.

This clone appeared once. The chain carries TRBV10-2 and TRBJ2-1; TRBD1 is a possible D gene (5 bases). This CDR3 is built from 13 residues. Germline-derived CDR1 and CDR2 are WSHSY and SAAADI. V was pared by 3 bases and J by 4 bases, with 7 bases between. CDR3 region: CASSERGYNEQFF. CDR3 coding DNA: TGCGCCAGCAGTGAAAGGGGTTACAATGAGCAGTTCTTC.

The V call is TRBV3-1 (or the pseudogene TRBV3-2), the J call TRBJ2-1, with 9 bases aligning to TRBD1. J was trimmed by 8 bases and V by 2 bases; bases with no gene match: 10. Germline V CDR1 and CDR2: LGHDT, YNNKEL (reference sequence). The CDR3 has 16 amino acids. The DNA for the CDR3 is TGTGCCAGCAGCCAACCGATGGGGACAGGGTTCCATGAGCAGTTCTTC. It yields the protein CASSQPMGTGFHEQFF.

The chain has TRBV7-9 and TRBJ2-5; 7 nucleotides align to TRBD2. Germline lookup yields CDR1 SEHNR and CDR2 FQNEAQ (reference sequence). The V segment lost 4 bases and the J segment 3 bases; nucleotides outside the gene matches: 2. CDR3 length equals 13 residues. This CDR3 reads CASSYRGEETQYF. DNA of the CDR3: TGTGCCAGCAGCTACCGGGGGGAAGAGACCCAGTACTTC.

This clone was detected only a few times. The chain employs TRBV21-1 and TRBJ2-7; TRBD1 is the table's D call, not checked against the DNA. TRBV21-1 has pseudogene status. There are 13 residues in the CDR3. CDR3 bases: TGTGCCAGGGTCCGAGACACCCCCTACGAGCAGTACTTC. Its protein product is CARVRDTPYEQYF.

The V gene is TRBV28, the J gene TRBJ1-5; perhaps TRBD1 as D (5 bases). Germline assignment: CDR1 MDHEN and CDR2 SYDVKM. V lost 2 bases and J 5 bases, leaving 10 bases between the germline ends. This CDR3 region has 14 residues. CDR3 amino acids: CASSLGGGYQPQHF. Written as DNA, the CDR3 is TGTGCCAGCAGTTTAGGGGGGGGGTATCAGCCCCAGCATTTT.

This clone turned up a few times. The V gene is TRBV11-2, the J gene TRBJ1-4; 8 nucleotides agree with TRBD1. The CDR3 runs to 15 residues. Germline-derived CDR1 and CDR2 are SGHAT and FQNNGV. The junction had 5 bases not matched to a gene; V was cut back by 3 bases and J by 5 bases. The CDR3 DNA follows: TGTGCCAGCAGCTTTTGGGGACAGGCGAATGAAAAACTGTTTTTT. Its translation: CASSFWGQANEKLFF.

This chain joins TRBV10-1 and TRBJ2-7; 7 bases are a match to TRBD1. Germline lookup yields CDR1 WNHNN and CDR2 SYGVQD (reference sequence). V shed 3 bases, J shed 2 bases, and the junction held 4 bases outside the gene matches. The CDR3 has 14 residues. The CDR3: CASSDHGTAYEQYF. The CDR3 region has the DNA TGCGCCAGCAGTGACCACGGGACAGCCTACGAGCAGTACTTC.

This clone has just one count. The chain carries TRBV6-5 and TRBJ1-2; 10 nucleotides agree with TRBD1. J gave up 7 bases and V 8 bases, and 13 bases lay outside the gene matches. The length of the CDR3 is 15 residues. Germline V lookup: CDR1 MNHEY, CDR2 SVGAGI. The CDR3, as DNA: TGTGCCAGCCGCTACACCGACAGGGGGCGGGGTGGCTACACCTTC. Encoded protein: CASRYTDRGRGGYTF.

V and J are TRBV6-1 and TRBJ1-1; D possibly corresponds to TRBD1 (6 bases). The V gene lost 4 bases and the J gene lost 0 bases, with 24 bases spanning the gap. The V gene's germline CDR1 is MNHNS and CDR2 SASEGT. The CDR3 is 19 amino acids. The CDR3 region has the DNA TGTGCCAGCAGTGTGCGGGTGGGGGCTACCGATAAACTGAACACTGAAGCTTTCTTT. This codes for CASSVRVGATDKLNTEAFF.